Below are 4 T cell receptor beta chains sequenced from a single sample in a study of T-cell memory formation after mild COVID-19. TCRdb re-derived calls from the 5' RACE reads in MiXCR, one entry per CDR3 protein. The repertoire holds under 200,000 distinct CDR3 sequences, roughly a third seen once, with more than 10% in the top ten. Sequences were obtained from PBMCs or a T cell subset sorted from them (not recorded which). These receptors all stem from an adult woman who had mild COVID-19 (a few samples of this study predate the infection). Cell type and time point are not known.

This clonotype was seen only a few times. The chain is built from TRBV7-8 and TRBJ2-1; 9 bases are shared with TRBD1. CDR1 and CDR2 (germline): SGHVS, FQNEAQ. With 4 bases clipped from V and 6 bases from J, the junction kept 4 bases outside the gene matches. This CDR3 spans 14 amino acids. The CDR3 bases are TGTGCCAGCAGCTCCCGGGACAGGGTCAATGAGCAGTTCTTC. It yields the protein CASSSRDRVNEQFF.

This chain joins TRBV5-1 and TRBJ2-7; tentatively, D is TRBD1 or TRBD2 (5 bases each). Germline lookup yields CDR1 SGHRS and CDR2 YFSETQ. The V gene lost 0 bases and the J gene lost 0 bases, with 16 bases spanning the gap. This CDR3 contains 17 residues. As DNA, the CDR3 is TGCGCCAGCAGCTTGGGCCTATCGGGGCCCCTCTCCTACGAGCAGTACTTC. Its translation is CASSLGLSGPLSYEQYF.

This clonotype was observed a single time. The V call is TRBV5-1, the J call TRBJ2-7; D is unresolved. CDR1 SGHRS and CDR2 YFSETQ come from the germline V gene. The CDR3 has 13 residues. Trimming removed 4 bases at V and 3 bases at J, with 11 bases between. Here the CDR3 reads CASSPDTYYEQYF. The DNA of the CDR3 is TGCGCCAGCAGCCCCGACACTTACTACGAGCAGTACTTC.

This clonotype occurred a few times. CDR3 amino acids: CASSSEQGADEQYF. CDR3 DNA: TGTGCCAGCAGCTCGGAACAGGGGGCCGACGAGCAGTACTTC. The chain joins TRBV7-6 to TRBJ2-7, with 9 bases lining up with TRBD1. Germline V CDR1 and CDR2: SGHVS, FNYEAQ. This CDR3 has 14 amino acids. The trim removed 4 bases at V and 5 bases at J, leaving 6 bases unmatched.